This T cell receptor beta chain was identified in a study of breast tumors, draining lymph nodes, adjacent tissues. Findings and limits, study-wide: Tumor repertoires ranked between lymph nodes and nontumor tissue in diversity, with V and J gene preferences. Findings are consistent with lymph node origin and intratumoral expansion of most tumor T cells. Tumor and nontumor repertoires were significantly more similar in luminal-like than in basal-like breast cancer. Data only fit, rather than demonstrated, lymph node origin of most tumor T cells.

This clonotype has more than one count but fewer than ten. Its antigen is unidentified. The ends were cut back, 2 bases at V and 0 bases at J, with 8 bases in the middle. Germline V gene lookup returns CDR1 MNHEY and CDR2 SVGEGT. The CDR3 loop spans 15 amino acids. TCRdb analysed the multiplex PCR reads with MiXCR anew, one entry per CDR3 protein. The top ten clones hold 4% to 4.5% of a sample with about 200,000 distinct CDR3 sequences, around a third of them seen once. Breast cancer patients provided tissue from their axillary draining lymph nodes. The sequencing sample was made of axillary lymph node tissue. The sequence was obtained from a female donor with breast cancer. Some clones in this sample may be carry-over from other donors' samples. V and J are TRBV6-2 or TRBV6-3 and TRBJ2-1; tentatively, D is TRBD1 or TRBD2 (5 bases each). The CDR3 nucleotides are TGTGCCAGCAGTTACGGGGGTCGCTCCTACAATGAGCAGTTCTTC. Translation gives CASSYGGRSYNEQFF.